This TCR beta chain was retrieved from a study of identical twins. CDR1 KGHDR and CDR2 SFDVKD come from the germline V gene. This CDR3 has 20 residues. Trimming removed 3 bases from V and 0 bases from J; junction bases left unmatched: 7. TCRdb analysed the 5' RACE reads with MiXCR anew, one entry per CDR3 protein. The top ten hold under 2% of the sample, which has 690,000 or so distinct CDR3 sequences, over 5% seen once. The table lists this clonotype with many counts. The source of this sequence is a man younger than 30 in good health. Input material: naive T cells sorted from blood. The chain couples TRBV24-1 to TRBJ2-2; 15 bases align to TRBD2. CDR3 sequence reads: CATSDRPGLAGGANTGELFF. The DNA of the CDR3 is TGTGCCACCAGTGATCGGCCGGGACTAGCGGGAGGCGCGAACACCGGGGAGCTGTTTTTT.